This T cell receptor beta chain was identified in a study of blood T cell repertoires in COVID-19 (TCRdb year 2020). Some background on the complete study: Collaborator samples came from the United States, Italy and Spain and covered acute and convalescent phases of COVID-19. The material from the prospective study consisted of cDNA or gDNA derived from T cells, B-cell-depleted T cells, or PBMCs. HLA class I and class II types, where available, came from metadata supplied by the sample provider rather than from assay-based typing. The samples were drawn from two sources: the first 160 participants of the ongoing ImmuneRACE study, and 950 to 1,500 subjects contributed by 6 global collaborators. Subjects who had been exposed to COVID-19, were actively infected with it, or had recovered from it provided the deeply sampled blood TCRbeta repertoires that made up the dataset. The sample metadata nearly always contained a de-identified subject ID, COVID-19 status, age in years and sex. The repertoires were released in a freely available public database meant as a resource for research on the immune response to SARS-CoV-2. What the research found in general, with its limitations: The amount of clinical and demographic metadata varied by source and participant and was provided uncurated.

V lost 2 bases and J lost 8 bases; the stretch between them is 15 bases long. The CDR3 runs 15 residues from the cysteine to the phenylalanine. The DNA shown is the 45-base CDR3, in frame from base 1. The germline V gene encodes CDR1 MNHEY and CDR2 SVGEGT. At one collaborating source in Seattle, patients were enrolled during active infection and were followed longitudinally through the course of disease. Each collaborating institution followed its own protocols to collect whole blood in K2EDTA tubes. For TCRbeta analysis, collaborators shipped samples as frozen whole blood, isolated PBMCs, or DNA extracted from either of those sample types. Turning to this clone: The target of this receptor is not known. Per-base qualities were not stored, and no clone one base away is much larger.

TCRbeta CDR3 regions were amplified from genomic DNA using the immunoSEQ Assay, a bias-controlled multiplex PCR. The published analysis was carried out like this. The number of nucleated cells in each sample was estimated from the amplification of reference gene primers within the assay. Sequence reads were collapsed and filtered to measure the absolute abundance of every unique TCRbeta CDR3 rearrangement. For each sample, productive Simpson clonality was calculated by taking the square root of Simpson's diversity index across productive rearrangements. Here the immuneACCESS table is served through TCRdb, limited to in-frame sequences with V and J called. Missing clones are a known gap in these copies; in checked studies unresolved V genes cover under half, and the rest lacks a known reason. V and J calls and clone size come straight from that table; D and trimming were deduced from the DNA. The sample table holds about 440,000 clones, of which roughly 88% were seen once. Together, the top ten hold roughly 12% of the sample.

Sequencing was carried out using peripheral blood. This sequence uses TRBV6-2 or TRBV6-3 and TRBJ1-4; a tentative D call is TRBD1 (6 bases match). This receptor was identified in a woman aged 50 to 65 with COVID-19, enrolled during active disease. The CDR3 protein sequence reads: CASSYGGAGSEKLFF. The DNA reads TGTGCCAGCAGTTACGGGGGGGCGGGGAGCGAAAAACTGTTTTTT.